Below, 24 T cell receptor beta chains from the same sample are listed, as sequenced in a study of T cell responses to AZD1222 COVID-19 vaccine. Profiling relied on immunoSEQ multiplex PCR, and the TCRdb table lists in-frame clones only, not all of them. The table shows approximately 110,000 clones, with 65% to 90% occurring only once. The sample consisted of peripheral blood, taken on day 0 of AZD1222 vaccination. These receptors were collected from an adult in good health.

The gene calls are TRBV12-3 or TRBV12-4 and TRBJ2-7, with D uncertain. V was pared by 2 bases and J by 5 bases, with 10 bases between. This CDR3 region has 13 residues. The CDR3 region is CASSLLVIDEQYF. The CDR3 DNA reads TGTGCCAGCAGTTTACTAGTTATCGACGAGCAGTACTTC.

The chain joins TRBV6-5 to TRBJ2-4; possibly TRBD2 for D (5 bases). Germline-derived CDR1 and CDR2 are MNHEY and SVGAGI. V was shortened by 2 bases and J by 7 bases, with 12 bases between the two germline ends. This CDR3 has 14 residues. CDR3 residues: CASSYEGLRNIQYF. The DNA of the CDR3 is TGTGCCAGCAGTTACGAGGGTCTTCGGAACATTCAGTACTTC.

The chain carries TRBV19 and TRBJ2-7; the match to TRBD1 covers 8 bases. With V trimmed by 4 bases and J by 7 bases, 6 bases remained unmatched. The CDR3 is made up of 13 amino acids. Germline CDR1 LNHDA, CDR2 SQIVND (reference sequence). The CDR3 DNA sequence: TGTGCCAGTAGTAGTCAGGGGGCGGGGGAGCAGTACTTC. The encoded protein is CASSSQGAGEQYF.

The chain carries TRBV11-1 and TRBJ1-1, with 10 bases fitting TRBD1. The ends lost 7 bases at V and 5 bases at J; junction bases unmatched: 7. The CDR3 is 14 amino acids. Germline assignment: CDR1 SGHAT and CDR2 FQDESV (reference sequence). This CDR3 reads CASNRDRGGTEAFF. DNA for the CDR3: TGTGCCAGCAATAGGGACAGGGGCGGAACTGAAGCTTTCTTT.

The chain couples TRBV30 to TRBJ1-1, with 8 nucleotides matching TRBD1. The germline gives CDR1 GTSNPN, CDR2 SVGIG (reference sequence). CDR3 size: 17 residues. With 0 bases clipped from V and 5 bases from J, the junction kept 14 bases outside the gene matches. The CDR3 reads CAWSVGAGGGLRTEAFF. The CDR3 DNA is TGTGCCTGGAGTGTAGGGGCAGGGGGCGGCCTGAGGACTGAAGCTTTCTTT.

This rearrangement joins TRBV28 to TRBJ2-1, with 11 bases that match TRBD1. This CDR3 spans 16 amino acids. CDR1 MDHEN and CDR2 SYDVKM come from the germline V gene. With V trimmed by 5 bases and J by 6 bases, 9 bases remained unmatched. As DNA, the CDR3 is TGTGCCAGCAGTAAAATGACCGGGACAGGGGGCAATGAGCAGTTCTTC. This translates into CASSKMTGTGGNEQFF.

V usage is TRBV5-6 and J usage is TRBJ1-4; D is unresolved. This CDR3 has 14 amino acids. Trimming removed 5 bases at V and 5 bases at J, with 13 bases between. Germline V lookup: CDR1 SGHDT, CDR2 YYEEEE. DNA of the CDR3: TGTGCCAGCAGTCGAATAGGGCTAAATGAAAAACTGTTTTTT. This translates into CASSRIGLNEKLFF.

The rearrangement joins TRBV6-5 to TRBJ2-7; perhaps TRBD1 as D (6 bases). Deletions cut 6 bases from V and 3 bases from J, with 12 bases between. CDR3 length: 13 residues. CDR1 is MNHEY, CDR2 SVGAGI, per germline. The CDR3 DNA follows: TGTGCCAGCAGGTCGACAGGAATCTACGAGCAGTACTTC. Its translation: CASRSTGIYEQYF.

The CDR3 spells CASSLDRASYNEQFF. CDR3 sequence (DNA): TGTGCCAGCTCCCTCGACAGGGCCTCCTACAATGAGCAGTTCTTC. The rearrangement uses TRBV18 and TRBJ2-1; 7 bases map to TRBD1. The CDR3 length is 15 residues. Looked up from germline, CDR1 is KGHSH and CDR2 is LQKENI. Trimming at V came to 6 bases and at J to 0 bases, leaving 5 bases not matched to a gene.

The J gene is TRBJ2-1, the V gene TRBV20-1; TRBD2 matches at 8 bases. This CDR3 has 14 amino acids. With 3 bases clipped from V and 3 bases from J, the junction kept 4 bases outside the gene matches. Germline values: CDR1 DFQATT, CDR2 SNEGSKA (reference sequence). The CDR3 DNA is TGCAGTGCTAGTATTGCGGGGGGCTACAATGAGCAGTTCTTC. Residues: CSASIAGGYNEQFF.

J is TRBJ2-2 and V is TRBV9; 7 nucleotides align to TRBD1. The CDR3 contains 16 residues. J was trimmed by 7 bases and V by 2 bases; bases with no gene match: 11. Germline V gene data show CDR1 as SGDLS and CDR2 as YYNGEE. CDR3 DNA sequence: TGTGCCAGCAGCGTCCGGGACAGACCTCCCGGCGGGGAGCTGTTTTTT. This codes for CASSVRDRPPGGELFF.

The V and J genes are TRBV28 and TRBJ1-5; the D gene is possibly TRBD1 (5 bases). Between the trimmed V and J ends, which lost 5 bases and 5 bases, there was a span of 10 bases. The germline V gene has CDR1 MDHEN and CDR2 SYDVKM. CDR3 length: 13 amino acids. CDR3 bases: TGTGCCAGCAGTCCCGACAGATATCAGCCCCAGCATTTT. Translating it yields CASSPDRYQPQHF.

V is TRBV7-9 and J is TRBJ1-5; D is uncertain. Germline V gene sequence: CDR1 SEHNR, CDR2 FQNEAQ (reference sequence). The CDR3 is 14 residues long. Between the trimmed V and J ends, which lost 5 bases and 4 bases, there was a span of 12 bases. CDR3 DNA sequence: TGTGCCAGCAGCGCCCAAGACCGGAATCAGCCCCAGCATTTT. Translated, it gives CASSAQDRNQPQHF.

This chain uses TRBV6-5 with TRBJ2-1, with 14 bases that match TRBD2. This CDR3 has 15 amino acids. The junction had 7 bases not matched to a gene; V was cut back by 6 bases and J by 9 bases. CDR1 and CDR2 from the germline V gene are MNHEY and SVGAGI. CDR3 region: CASSRRLAGGGEQFF. The CDR3 coding sequence is TGTGCCAGCAGCCGAAGACTAGCGGGAGGGGGTGAGCAGTTCTTC.

The chain uses TRBV28 and TRBJ1-6; possibly TRBD1 for D (6 bases). This CDR3 is built from 15 residues. Trimming stripped 6 bases from V and 12 bases from J, with 21 bases between. The germline V gene has CDR1 MDHEN and CDR2 SYDVKM. The CDR3 DNA reads as TGTGCCAGCAGATGGGGTGGCCACGAAGGGGGACCCCTCCACTTT. This gives the protein CASRWGGHEGGPLHF.

V is TRBV15 and J is TRBJ1-4; no clear D. CDR3 size: 13 residues. The germline V gene encodes CDR1 LNHNV and CDR2 YYDKDF (reference sequence). V was shortened by 5 bases and J by 6 bases, with 10 bases between the two germline ends. This CDR3 is CATSPRRDEKLFF. CDR3 DNA: TGTGCCACCAGCCCGCGGAGGGATGAAAAACTGTTTTTT.

The chain recombines TRBV28 with TRBJ1-2; tentatively, D is TRBD1 (6 bases). The V gene's germline CDR1 is MDHEN and CDR2 SYDVKM. V was clipped by 5 bases and J by 0 bases, with 10 bases between them. CDR3 length equals 14 residues. The CDR3 coding sequence is TGTGCCAGCAGTGGACAGATTACTAACTATGGCTACACCTTC. Amino acid sequence: CASSGQITNYGYTF.

The rearrangement uses TRBV19 and TRBJ2-2; a weak D match, TRBD1 (5 bases). CDR1 and CDR2 from the germline V gene are LNHDA and SQIVND (reference sequence). The CDR3 runs 14 residues. Trimming removed 8 bases from V and 4 bases from J, with 14 bases in between. The CDR3 protein is CASGRQGGTGELFF. The CDR3 nucleotides are TGTGCCAGTGGTCGTCAGGGTGGCACCGGGGAGCTGTTTTTT.

The rearrangement joins TRBV3-1 (or the pseudogene TRBV3-2) to TRBJ2-7; the D gene is possibly TRBD2 (5 bases). V was cut by 3 bases and J by 6 bases, with 12 bases left in between. The CDR3 consists of 13 residues. CDR1 LGHDT and CDR2 YNNKEL come from the germline V gene (reference sequence). The DNA for the CDR3 is TGTGCCAGCAGCCACGCTACCCTAGCCGAGCAGTACTTC. It codes for CASSHATLAEQYF.

This clone showed up just once. The gene calls are TRBV5-6 and TRBJ2-7; D possibly matches TRBD1 or TRBD2 (5 bases each). V lost 0 bases and J 5 bases, leaving 12 bases between the germline ends. The CDR3 is 14 residues long. Germline CDR1 and CDR2: SGHDT and YYEEEE. The CDR3 region has the DNA TGTGCCAGCAGCTTGGGTTGGGGGAACCACGAGCAGTACTTC. It translates to CASSLGWGNHEQYF.

This clone came up once. V is TRBV15 and J is TRBJ1-5; D gene uncertain. This CDR3 has 13 amino acids. Germline V gene lookup returns CDR1 LNHNV and CDR2 YYDKDF (reference sequence). V lost 3 bases, J lost 6 bases, and 9 bases lay in between. The CDR3 DNA sequence: TGTGCCACCAGCAGCCTAATTAGTCAGCCCCAGCATTTT. The encoded protein is CATSSLISQPQHF.

The gene calls are TRBV4-1 and TRBJ2-2, with no clear D. The length of the CDR3 is 15 residues. Trimming cost V 1 base and J 5 bases, with 11 bases left between them. Germline V gives CDR1 MGHRA, CDR2 YSYEKL. The CDR3 is CASSQGGSPTGELFF. In nucleotides, the CDR3 is TGCGCCAGCAGCCAAGGCGGCTCCCCGACCGGGGAGCTGTTTTTT.

The chain recombines TRBV18 with TRBJ2-3; TRBD2 matches 9 bases. Germline values: CDR1 KGHSH, CDR2 LQKENI. V was pared by 6 bases and J by 5 bases, with 15 bases of the junction left unmatched. The CDR3 totals 17 residues. The CDR3 sequence is CASSPRAFSGGGDTQYF. In DNA, the CDR3 is TGTGCCAGCTCGCCGCGGGCCTTTAGCGGGGGTGGAGATACGCAGTATTTT. Full variable domain (outside the CDR3, taken from reference TRBV18 and TRBJ2-3): NAGVMQNPRHLVRRRGQEARLRCSPMKGHSHVYWYRQLPEEGLKFMVYLQKENIIDESGMPKERFSAEFPKEGPSILRIQQVVRGDSAAYFCASSPRAFSGGGDTQYFGPGTRLTVL.

V gene TRBV12-3 or TRBV12-4 combines with J gene TRBJ1-2, with D perhaps TRBD1 (5 bases). This CDR3 has 13 residues. Trimming shortened V by 7 bases and J by 0 bases, and 9 bases separated the two germline ends. In DNA, the CDR3 is TGTGCCAGCAAAGTGGGGGCTAACTATGGCTACACCTTC. This gives the protein CASKVGANYGYTF.